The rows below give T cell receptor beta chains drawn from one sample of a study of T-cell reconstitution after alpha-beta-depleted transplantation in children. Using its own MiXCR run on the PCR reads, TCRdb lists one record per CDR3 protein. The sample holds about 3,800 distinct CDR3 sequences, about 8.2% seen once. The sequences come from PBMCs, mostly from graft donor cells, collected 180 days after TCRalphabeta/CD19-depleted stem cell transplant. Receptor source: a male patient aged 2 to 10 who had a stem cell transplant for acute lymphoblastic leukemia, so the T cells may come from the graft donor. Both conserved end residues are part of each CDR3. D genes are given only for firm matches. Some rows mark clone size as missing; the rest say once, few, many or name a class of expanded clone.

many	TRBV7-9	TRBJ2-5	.	CASSRKETQYF	TGTGCCAGCAGCCGTAAAGAGACCCAGTACTTC
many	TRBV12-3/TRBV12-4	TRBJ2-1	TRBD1	CASSLTGGNEQFF	TGTGCCAGCAGTTTAACAGGGGGCAATGAGCAGTTCTTC
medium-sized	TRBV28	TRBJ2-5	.	CASRPLVVEETQYF	TGTGCCAGCAGACCCCTCGTCGTGGAAGAGACCCAGTACTTC
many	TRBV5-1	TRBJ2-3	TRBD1	CASSLSGVGTGGTDTQYF	TGCGCCAGCAGCTTGAGCGGCGTTGGGACAGGGGGAACAGATACGCAGTATTTT
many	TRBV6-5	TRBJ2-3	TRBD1	CASSYAVGTGAITDTQYF	TGTGCCAGCAGTTACGCGGTGGGTACAGGGGCGATCACAGATACGCAGTATTTT
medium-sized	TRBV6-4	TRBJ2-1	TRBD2	CASSDSWGRAYNEQFF	TGTGCCAGCAGTGACTCGTGGGGGAGGGCCTACAATGAGCAGTTCTTC
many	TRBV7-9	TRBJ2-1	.	CASSLIFSRVFF	TGTGCCAGCAGCTTAATTTTCTCCCGGGTGTTCTTC
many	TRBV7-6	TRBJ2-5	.	CASSLLDWDETQYF	TGTGCCAGCAGCTTATTGGACTGGGACGAGACCCAGTACTTC
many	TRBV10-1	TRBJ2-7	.	CASSDGQIGGEQYF	TGCGCCAGCAGTGATGGTCAAATCGGGGGCGAGCAGTACTTC
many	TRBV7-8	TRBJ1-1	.	CASGGARNTEAFF	TGTGCCAGCGGTGGTGCTCGGAACACTGAAGCTTTCTTT
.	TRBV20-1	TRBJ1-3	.	CSVQAPDSSGNTIYF	TGCAGTGTCCAGGCTCCGGACTCCTCTGGAAACACCATATATTTT
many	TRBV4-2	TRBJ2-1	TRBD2	CASSQDVGAGVGEQFF	TGTGCCAGCAGCCAAGATGTGGGAGCGGGAGTTGGTGAGCAGTTCTTC
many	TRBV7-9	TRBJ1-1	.	CASSKMRGWYTEAFF	TGTGCCAGCAGCAAAATGAGGGGGTGGTACACTGAAGCTTTCTTT
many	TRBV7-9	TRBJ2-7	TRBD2	CASSLATSLEQYF	TGTGCCAGCAGCTTAGCGACTAGCCTCGAGCAGTACTTC
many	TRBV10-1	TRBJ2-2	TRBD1	CASSEVTGVDTGELFF	TGCGCCAGCAGTGAGGTGACAGGGGTAGACACCGGGGAGCTGTTTTTT
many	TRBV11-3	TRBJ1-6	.	CASSFGVARESPLHF	TGTGCCAGCAGCTTCGGGGTAGCGAGGGAATCACCCCTCCACTTT
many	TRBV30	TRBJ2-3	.	CACNIESTDTQYF	TGTGCCTGTAACATCGAGAGCACAGATACGCAGTATTTT
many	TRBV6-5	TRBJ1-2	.	CASSRTDYGYTF	TGTGCCAGCAGTCGGACAGACTATGGCTACACCTTC
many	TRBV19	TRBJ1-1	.	CASSGILDHYEAFF	TGTGCCAGTAGTGGTATCCTAGATCACTATGAAGCTTTCTTT
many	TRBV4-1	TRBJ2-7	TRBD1	CASRHPGQGIYEQYF	TGCGCCAGCAGACATCCGGGACAGGGTATCTACGAGCAGTACTTC
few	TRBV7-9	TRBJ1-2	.	CASSLLGQNYGYTF	TGTGCCAGCAGCTTACTCGGGCAGAACTATGGCTACACCTTC
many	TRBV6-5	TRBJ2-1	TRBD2	CASSSRLAEYNEQFF	TGTGCCAGCAGTTCGCGACTAGCGGAATACAATGAGCAGTTCTTC
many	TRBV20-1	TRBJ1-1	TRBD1	CSARDADRGMTEAFF	TGCAGTGCTAGAGACGCCGACAGGGGAATGACTGAAGCTTTCTTT
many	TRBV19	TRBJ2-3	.	CASTPSLWSRADTQYF	TGTGCCAGTACCCCATCTCTCTGGAGTAGGGCAGATACGCAGTATTTT
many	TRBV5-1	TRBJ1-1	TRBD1	CASSLRGQGNAAFF	TGCGCCAGCAGCTTGAGGGGACAGGGGAACGCAGCTTTCTTT
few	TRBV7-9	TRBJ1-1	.	CASSAIGGNTEAFF	TGTGCCAGCAGCGCGATAGGGGGAAACACTGAAGCTTTCTTT
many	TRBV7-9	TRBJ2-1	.	CASSPQGWEQFF	TGTGCCAGCAGCCCCCAGGGCTGGGAGCAGTTCTTC
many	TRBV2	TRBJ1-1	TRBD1	CASIPRDRGTEAFF	TGTGCCAGCATCCCCCGGGACAGGGGTACTGAAGCTTTCTTT
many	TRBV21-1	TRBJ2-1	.	CASSNGYNEQFF	TGTGCCAGCAGCAATGGGTACAATGAGCAGTTCTTC
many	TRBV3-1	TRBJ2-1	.	CASSQAAEQFF	TGTGCCAGCAGCCAAGCGGCTGAGCAGTTCTTC
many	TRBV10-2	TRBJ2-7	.	CASSVVLNEQYF	TGCGCCAGCAGTGTGGTACTAAACGAGCAGTACTTC
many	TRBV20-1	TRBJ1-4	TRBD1	CSAAVAGTENEKLFF	TGCAGTGCTGCCGTAGCCGGGACAGAGAATGAAAAACTGTTTTTT
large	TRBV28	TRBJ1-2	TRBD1	CASVDLRGTEMNYGYTF	TGTGCCAGCGTTGATCTCCGTGGGACAGAGATGAACTATGGCTACACCTTC
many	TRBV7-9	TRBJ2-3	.	CASQIGGARTDTQYF	TGTGCCAGCCAAATTGGAGGGGCACGCACAGATACGCAGTATTTT
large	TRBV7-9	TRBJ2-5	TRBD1	CASSLTGDFSETQYF	TGTGCCAGCAGCCTGACAGGGGACTTTTCGGAGACCCAGTACTTC
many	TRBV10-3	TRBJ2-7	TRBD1	CATWDRDDGEQYF	TGTGCCACCTGGGACAGGGATGATGGCGAGCAGTACTTC
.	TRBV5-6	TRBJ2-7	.	CASSPGVRGEQYF	TGTGCCAGCAGCCCCGGTGTCCGGGGCGAGCAGTACTTC
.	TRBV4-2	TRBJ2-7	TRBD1	CARSAGLGTGSPHEQYF	TGTGCCAGGAGCGCGGGGCTCGGGACAGGGTCTCCCCACGAGCAGTACTTC
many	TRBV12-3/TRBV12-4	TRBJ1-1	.	CASSFWGQGMAFF	TGTGCCAGCAGTTTTTGGGGGCAGGGAATGGCTTTCTTT
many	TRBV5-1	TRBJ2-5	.	CASSLFGETQYF	TGCGCCAGCAGCCTATTTGGAGAGACCCAGTACTTC
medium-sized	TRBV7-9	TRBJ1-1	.	CASSFSRKNTEAFF	TGTGCCAGCAGCTTCTCTAGGAAGAACACTGAAGCTTTCTTT
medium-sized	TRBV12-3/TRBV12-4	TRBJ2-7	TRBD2	CASSQAGGPYEQYF	TGTGCCAGCAGTCAAGCGGGAGGGCCCTACGAGCAGTACTTC
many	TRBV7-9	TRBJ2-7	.	CASSLGVEQYF	TGTGCCAGCAGCTTAGGTGTCGAGCAGTACTTC
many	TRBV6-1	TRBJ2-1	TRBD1	CASSEYYGTGRNEQFF	TGTGCCAGCAGTGAATACTACGGGACAGGGCGGAATGAGCAGTTCTTC
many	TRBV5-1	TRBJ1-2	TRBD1	CASSFDRGLDGYTF	TGCGCCAGCAGCTTTGACAGGGGCCTTGATGGCTACACCTTC
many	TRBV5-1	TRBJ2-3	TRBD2	CASNREGPGTDTQYF	TGCGCCAGCAACCGGGAGGGCCCGGGCACAGATACGCAGTATTTT
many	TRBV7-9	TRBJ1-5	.	CASSQTGQPQHF	TGTGCCAGCAGCCAGACAGGTCAGCCCCAGCATTTT
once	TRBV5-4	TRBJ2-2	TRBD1	CARRPGGAAWELLF	TGTGCCAGGAGACCAGGGGGCGCCGCCTGGGAGCTGCTTTTT
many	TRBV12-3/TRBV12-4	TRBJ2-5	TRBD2	CASALAGGVKTQYF	TGTGCCAGCGCCCTAGCGGGAGGGGTTAAGACCCAGTACTTC
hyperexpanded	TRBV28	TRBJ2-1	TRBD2	CASSLLVGGPLFEQFF	TGTGCCAGCAGTTTATTAGTGGGAGGGCCCCTGTTTGAGCAGTTCTTC